The entry below describes one T cell receptor beta chain. Antigen specificity is unknown. The time point was: newly diagnosed GD, antithyroid drugs for less than 3 months. From PBMCs, RNA was extracted and then used to make the TCR library. V lost 3 bases, J lost 5 bases, and 5 bases stayed unmatched. The V gene's germline CDR1 is KGHDR and CDR2 SFDVKD. The CDR3 consists of 15 residues. The sample belongs to a study of regulatory T cells in long-lasting Graves disease. Overall study findings and caveats: Favored gene segments in persistent disease were TRBV28, TRBJ1-2 and TRBJ2-5.

Library construction for TCR beta used iRepertoire HTBI primers and Arm-PCR of CDR3 regions. TCRdb called the multiplex PCR reads again in MiXCR, with one record for every CDR3 protein. The table records 550,000 to 600,000 distinct CDR3 sequences, about 15% of them present only once. These data are also associated with another study on T cells in Graves' hyperthyroidism and ophthalmopathy. This second study notes: Appearing also in blood were most of the thyroid clonotypes expanded above 0.001. With a median lead of around 6.7 months before onset, the model predicted ophthalmopathy.

The TCR comes from a man aged 18 to 29 with Graves disease. The J gene is TRBJ2-3, the V gene TRBV24-1; 9 positions agree with TRBD1. Sequencing used peripheral blood mononuclear cells (PBMCs), obtained at new diagnosis, from a patient treated with antithyroid drugs. CDR3 nucleotides: TGTGCCACCAGTGATAGAACAGGGGGCATAGATACGCAGTATTTT. Its protein product is CATSDRTGGIDTQYF.